The clone carrying this T cell receptor beta chain has only a few counts. This clone may be a read error of a much larger clone one base away. Researchers amplified the TCR beta CDR3 regions from RNA transcripts. The TCR CDR3 was amplified in a first-round RT-PCR using the HTBI primer set. One entry per CDR3 protein, called by TCRdb with MiXCR from the multiplex PCR reads. This sample has 250,000 to 300,000 distinct CDR3 sequences, with approximately 12% found just once. The data derive from a study of T cells in Graves' hyperthyroidism and ophthalmopathy. This CDR3 region has 17 residues. Germline V CDR1 and CDR2: SGHAT, FQNNGV. Trimming took 0 bases from V and 0 from J; bases not matched to a gene: 5.

The source material was blood. This sequence was found in a woman aged 25 to 39 with Graves' hyperthyroidism that later progressed to Graves' ophthalmopathy. V is TRBV11-2 and J is TRBJ2-3; 8 positions match TRBD2. CDR3 sequence: CASSLEPASGSTDTQYF. The CDR3 DNA reads as TGTGCCAGCAGCTTAGAGCCGGCTAGCGGGAGCACAGATACGCAGTATTTT.